Each of the 21 T cell receptor beta chains below was sequenced from the same sample in a study of neoadjuvant anti-PD-1 for oral cavity cancer. Time point meaning: after neoadjuvant nivolumab, at surgical resection. Sequenced by immunoSEQ multiplex PCR; TCRdb stores in-frame clones only, minus some. Of about 23,000 clones in the sample, about 30% were seen once. Sequencing used tumor tissue, obtained after nivolumab (anti-PD-1) treatment. Receptor source: a person aged 35 to 85 with oral cavity squamous cell carcinoma.

The chain carries TRBV9 and TRBJ2-5; a weak D match, TRBD2 (6 bases). Germline-derived CDR1 and CDR2 are SGDLS and YYNGEE. Trimming took off 4 bases at V and 4 bases at J, with 14 bases between the two ends. The CDR3 consists of 14 residues. Here the CDR3 reads CASSPTGGSETQYF. CDR3 bases: TGTGCCAGCAGCCCTACTGGGGGGTCAGAGACCCAGTACTTC.

This clone was seen only a few times. The gene calls are TRBV4-2 and TRBJ2-1, with 9 bases fitting TRBD2. This CDR3 has 15 residues. CDR1 is LGHNA, CDR2 YNFKEQ, per germline. The J segment lost 6 bases and the V segment lost 0 bases, leaving 3 bases of the junction unmatched. The CDR3 DNA sequence: TGTGCCAGCAGCCAAGAATTAGCGGGAGTCAATGAGCAGTTCTTC. It yields the protein CASSQELAGVNEQFF.

The chain links TRBV7-3 to TRBJ1-1; D gene unclear. The germline V and J ends were trimmed by 5 bases and 2 bases, with 6 bases remaining between them. CDR1 is SGHTA, CDR2 FQGTGA, per germline. The CDR3 runs to 12 residues. The CDR3 is CASSKGNTEAFF. DNA of the CDR3: TGTGCCAGCAGCAAGGGAAACACTGAAGCTTTCTTT.

The J gene is TRBJ2-2, the V gene TRBV29-1; tentatively, D is TRBD2 (5 bases). CDR3 length: 12 residues. With 4 bases removed from V and 6 bases from J, the gap between germline ends came to 9 bases. CDR1 and CDR2 from the germline V gene are SQVTM and ANQGSEA. Here the CDR3 reads CSVGREPGELFF. CDR3 nucleotide sequence: TGCAGCGTTGGCCGGGAACCCGGGGAGCTGTTTTTT.

By frequency in the sample, this clone is medium-sized. The chain combines TRBV2 with TRBJ1-5; tentatively, D is TRBD1 (5 bases). The V gene lost 4 bases and the J gene lost 2 bases, with 9 bases spanning the gap. Per germline, CDR1 SNHLY and CDR2 FYNNEI. The CDR3 extends over 14 amino acids. CDR3: CASSGQGRNQPQHF. CDR3 sequence (DNA): TGTGCCAGCAGTGGGCAGGGTCGCAATCAGCCCCAGCATTTT.

This clone came up a few times. The chain joins TRBV11-2 to TRBJ1-2, with a weak D call TRBD1 (5 bases). Deletions cut 5 bases from V and 6 bases from J, with 13 bases between. The CDR3 is made up of 13 amino acids. Germline-derived CDR1 and CDR2 are SGHAT and FQNNGV. The CDR3 DNA reads as TGTGCCAGCAGCAGTGTCTTCAGGGATGGCTACACCTTC. Encoded protein: CASSSVFRDGYTF.

The chain joins TRBV6-1 to TRBJ2-3; 8 bases are a match to TRBD2. CDR3 length: 15 residues. Trimming took 7 bases from V and 3 from J; bases not matched to a gene: 9. Germline loops: CDR1 MNHNS, CDR2 SASEGT. The CDR3 reads CASNSLSGETDTQYF. In nucleotides, the CDR3 is TGTGCCAGCAATTCTCTTAGCGGGGAGACAGATACGCAGTATTTT.

This clone was observed a few times. CDR3 coding DNA: TGTGCCAGCAGTTACCCTCGACAGGGCCCTAGGGAGCCCCAGCATTTT. The encoded protein is CASSYPRQGPREPQHF. The chain is built from TRBV6-6 and TRBJ1-5; 7 positions match TRBD1. CDR3 length: 16 amino acids. Germline CDR1 and CDR2: MNHNY and SVGAGI (reference sequence). V lost 2 bases and J lost 8; bases outside the gene matches: 12.

This chain uses TRBV2 with TRBJ2-7; the D is unclear. The length of the CDR3 is 14 residues. The germline CDR1 and CDR2 sequences are SNHLY and FYNNEI. V was cut by 4 bases and J by 1 base, with 11 bases left in between. The CDR3 protein is CASSARMGSYEQYF. CDR3 nucleotides: TGTGCCAGCAGTGCCCGAATGGGGTCCTACGAGCAGTACTTC.

This clone was recorded at least ten times. The V gene is TRBV6-5, the J gene TRBJ1-2; the match to TRBD1 covers 9 bases. This CDR3 comprises 15 residues. Losses at the gene ends were 0 bases for V and 6 bases for J; bases not matched to a gene: 5. Per the germline V gene, CDR1 is MNHEY and CDR2 is SVGAGI. The CDR3 DNA is TGTGCCAGCAGTTACTCGGGACAGGGTGTTCATGGCTACACCTTC. Encoded protein: CASSYSGQGVHGYTF.

The chain employs TRBV29-1 and TRBJ2-2; TRBD1 aligns across 8 bases. V was pared by 6 bases and J by 4 bases, with 4 bases of the junction left unmatched. This CDR3 contains 13 residues. CDR1 is SQVTM and CDR2 is ANQGSEA in the germline V gene. CDR3: CSVGTGSTGELFF. For the CDR3, the DNA is TGCAGCGTCGGGACAGGAAGCACCGGGGAGCTGTTTTTT.

The chain employs TRBV5-4 and TRBJ2-1, with 16 bases lining up with TRBD2. Germline assignment: CDR1 SGHNT and CDR2 YYREEE (reference sequence). The CDR3 contains 16 residues. The V segment lost 4 bases and the J segment 8 bases; nucleotides outside the gene matches: 6. CDR3 sequence: CASSPTGLAGGDEQFF. CDR3 coding DNA: TGTGCCAGCAGCCCAACGGGACTAGCGGGGGGGGATGAGCAGTTCTTC. The full variable domain, its missing parts supplied by reference TRBV5-4 and TRBJ2-1, is ETGVTQSPTHLIKTRGQQVTLRCSSQSGHNTVSWYQQALGQGPQFIFQYYREEENGRGNFPPRFSGLQFPNYSSELNVNALELDDSALYLCASSPTGLAGGDEQFFGPGTRLTVL.

The V gene is TRBV6-1, the J gene TRBJ1-5; a weak D match, TRBD1 (5 bases). Trimming shortened V by 0 bases and J by 6 bases, and 12 bases separated the two germline ends. Looked up from germline, CDR1 is MNHNS and CDR2 is SASEGT. The CDR3 length is 15 residues. CDR3 bases: TGTGCCAGCAGTGAAGCTTTGGAAGGGGTTCAGCCCCAGCATTTT. This translates into CASSEALEGVQPQHF.

By its share, this clone is medium-sized. The chain is built from TRBV19 and TRBJ1-2; D possibly corresponds to TRBD1 (6 bases). Trimming pared 5 bases from V and 8 bases from J, leaving 18 bases between. The CDR3 runs 14 residues. Per the germline V gene, CDR1 is LNHDA and CDR2 is SQIVND (reference sequence). The CDR3 sequence is CASSPGWGLGGYTF. The CDR3 DNA sequence: TGTGCCAGTAGTCCCGGCTGGGGGCTGGGGGGCTACACCTTC.

This clone came up many times. This chain uses TRBV30 with TRBJ2-3; D unclear. Germline-derived CDR1 and CDR2 are GTSNPN and SVGIG (reference sequence). Deletions cut 6 bases from V and 2 bases from J, with 9 bases between. This CDR3 has 12 amino acids. The CDR3 reads CACGSTTDTQYF. Here the CDR3 DNA reads TGTGCCTGCGGGTCCACCACAGATACGCAGTATTTT.

This clone was counted many times. This specimen includes other DNA sequences encoding the same CDR3. The rearrangement links TRBV9 to TRBJ2-5, with 7 bases fitting TRBD2. The V gene's germline CDR1 is SGDLS and CDR2 YYNGEE. CDR3 size: 15 residues. V shed 2 bases, J shed 4 bases, and the junction held 8 bases outside the gene matches. CDR3 amino acids: CASSVDSGRGETQYF. Written as DNA, the CDR3 is TGTGCCAGCAGCGTGGATAGCGGGCGTGGAGAGACCCAGTACTTC.

The chain carries TRBV19 and TRBJ1-1; D perhaps matches TRBD1 (5 bases). Germline-derived CDR1 and CDR2 are LNHDA and SQIVND (reference sequence). V dropped 6 bases and J dropped 0 bases, with 20 bases sitting between them. This CDR3 region has 17 residues. The CDR3, as DNA: TGTGCCAGTAGACCCTGGGACGTTAGATGGATGAACACTGAAGCTTTCTTT. Translating it yields CASRPWDVRWMNTEAFF.

The V and J genes are TRBV29-1 and TRBJ2-1, with a possible D match to TRBD1 (7 bases). CDR1 is SQVTM and CDR2 is ANQGSEA in the germline V gene. The CDR3 is 18 amino acids. V lost 4 bases, J lost 3 bases, and 25 bases lay in between. For the CDR3, the DNA is TGCAGCGTTGTCTTCTTGAGGTCTAACAGGGGACTCTACAATGAGCAGTTCTTC. This encodes CSVVFLRSNRGLYNEQFF.

The chain recombines TRBV6-5 with TRBJ2-2; D tentatively reads TRBD1 or TRBD2 (5 bases each). The germline CDR1 and CDR2 sequences are MNHEY and SVGAGI. The CDR3 is made up of 16 amino acids. Trimming removed 3 bases from V and 0 bases from J, with 11 bases in between. For the CDR3, the DNA is TGTGCCAGCAGTTATCGGGGCGCAACGAACACCGGGGAGCTGTTTTTT. It specifies CASSYRGATNTGELFF.

This clone turned up a few times. The CDR3 loop reads CASSGRGQGRMNTEAFF. CDR3 sequence (DNA): TGTGCCAGCAGTGGCAGAGGCCAAGGGAGGATGAACACTGAAGCTTTCTTT. The chain recombines TRBV25-1 with TRBJ1-1; D ambiguous. The length of the CDR3 is 17 residues. Trimming cost V 4 bases and J 0 bases, with 18 bases left between them. CDR1 and CDR2 (germline): MGHDK, SYGVNS.

The genes are TRBV29-1 and TRBJ2-7, with D perhaps matching TRBD1 or TRBD2 (5 bases each). The CDR3 runs 13 residues. CDR1 and CDR2 (germline): SQVTM, ANQGSEA. With 4 bases removed from V and 3 bases from J, the gap between germline ends came to 13 bases. CDR3 sequence: CSVGQYRDYEQYF. CDR3 in DNA: TGCAGCGTTGGACAGTACCGGGACTACGAGCAGTACTTC.